One sample yielded the 27 T cell receptor beta chains listed below, sequenced in a study of blood T cell repertoires in COVID-19. Assay used: immunoSEQ multiplex PCR; TCRdb lists only in-frame clones, some missing. The sample consists of about 73,000 clones, approximately 88% of them appearing once. Sequenced input: peripheral blood. These receptors came from a man aged 80 or over with active or convalescent COVID-19.

The chain uses TRBV19 and TRBJ2-5; tentatively, D is TRBD1 (5 bases). Germline V gene sequence: CDR1 LNHDA, CDR2 SQIVND (reference sequence). V was clipped by 4 bases and J by 3 bases, with 6 bases between them. The CDR3 totals 12 residues. The CDR3 loop is CASSTDKETQYF. CDR3 DNA: TGTGCCAGTAGTACGGACAAAGAGACCCAGTACTTC.

J is TRBJ2-7 and V is TRBV6-5; 9 positions match TRBD1. The junction had 6 bases not matched to a gene; V was cut back by 0 bases and J by 3 bases. CDR1 MNHEY and CDR2 SVGAGI come from the germline V gene. The CDR3 runs to 16 residues. The CDR3 sequence is CASSYSTGDRDYEQYF. The CDR3 DNA sequence: TGTGCCAGCAGTTACTCGACGGGGGACAGGGACTACGAGCAGTACTTC.

The J gene is TRBJ2-5, the V gene TRBV10-1; 9 nucleotides match TRBD1. This CDR3 spans 15 amino acids. CDR1 WNHNN and CDR2 SYGVQD come from the germline V gene (reference sequence). Trimming at V came to 2 bases and at J to 4 bases, leaving 5 bases not matched to a gene. In DNA, the CDR3 is TGCGCCAGCAGTGAGGGACAGGGGCCAAGAGAGACCCAGTACTTC. Amino acids: CASSEGQGPRETQYF.

The CDR3 spells CASKTDRGSETQYF. The CDR3 bases are TGTGCCAGCAAGACCGACAGGGGCTCAGAGACCCAGTACTTC. The chain recombines TRBV6-4 with TRBJ2-5; TRBD1 matches 8 bases. The germline CDR1 and CDR2 sequences are MRHNA and SNTAGT. V was clipped by 7 bases and J by 4 bases; unmatched bases: 8. The CDR3 runs 14 residues.

The chain has TRBV3-1 (or the pseudogene TRBV3-2) and TRBJ2-7; perhaps TRBD2 as D (7 bases). This CDR3 is 16 amino acids long. V lost 2 bases and J 4 bases, leaving 18 bases between the germline ends. Germline loops: CDR1 LGHDT, CDR2 YNNKEL (reference sequence). The CDR3: CASSQSTGGRVYEQYF. CDR3 in DNA: TGTGCCAGCAGCCAAAGTACGGGGGGCCGTGTTTACGAGCAGTACTTC.

In regard to this clone: Germline is not matched at one junction end, which may reflect a read error. CDR3 residues: CASSYSGQGFDF. The CDR3 nucleotides are TGTGCCAGCAGTTACTCGGGACAGGGATTCGATTTT. V is TRBV6-2 or TRBV6-3 and J is TRBJ1-5; 9 bases line up with TRBD1. Germline values: CDR1 MNHEY, CDR2 SVGEGT. This CDR3 region has 12 residues.

The chain recombines TRBV29-1 with TRBJ1-2; 9 bases align to TRBD1. CDR1 and CDR2 from the germline V gene are SQVTM and ANQGSEA. The CDR3 contains 12 residues. V lost 7 bases to trimming and J lost 7 bases; unmatched junction nucleotides: 7. In nucleotides, the CDR3 is TGCAGCGACCTGACAGGGGGTATTGGCTACACCTTC. As protein: CSDLTGGIGYTF.

This clone was recorded only once. The rearrangement joins TRBV5-1 to TRBJ1-1, with 7 bases identical to TRBD1. V lost 0 bases, J lost 4 bases, and 6 bases stayed unmatched. The CDR3 is 15 residues long. Per the germline V gene, CDR1 is SGHRS and CDR2 is YFSETQ. Here the CDR3 reads CASSLARQGLTEAFF. The DNA for the CDR3 is TGCGCCAGCAGCTTGGCGAGACAGGGTCTCACTGAAGCTTTCTTT.

V usage is TRBV6-5 and J usage is TRBJ1-6; possibly TRBD1 for D (5 bases). CDR3 size: 15 residues. CDR1 is MNHEY, CDR2 SVGAGI, per germline. Between the trimmed V and J ends, which lost 7 bases and 1 base, there was a span of 11 bases. CDR3 nucleotide sequence: TGTGCCAGCATCTTAGGGGCTTCCTATAATTCACCCCTCCACTTT. This gives the protein CASILGASYNSPLHF.

The chain is built from TRBV25-1 and TRBJ1-3; D is possibly TRBD1 (5 bases). CDR3 length: 16 amino acids. Germline CDR1 MGHDK, CDR2 SYGVNS. Trimming took 1 base from V and 3 from J, leaving 13 bases between them. In DNA, the CDR3 is TGTGCCAGCAGTGAATGGGGGGGGATGAGTGGAAACACCATATATTTT. This sequence encodes CASSEWGGMSGNTIYF.

The rearrangement joins TRBV4-3 to TRBJ2-6; D might be TRBD2 (5 bases). Germline CDR1 LGHNA, CDR2 YSLEER. The CDR3 runs 16 residues. V dropped 4 bases and J dropped 0 bases, with 10 bases sitting between them. CDR3 bases: TGCGCCAGCAGCCCGGGAAGGGCCTCTGGGGCCAACGTCCTGACTTTC. Residues: CASSPGRASGANVLTF.

The chain links TRBV6-2 or TRBV6-3 to TRBJ2-2, with a possible D match to TRBD2 (6 bases). CDR3 length: 15 amino acids. Per germline, CDR1 MNHEY and CDR2 SVGEGT. The V end lost 3 bases, the J end lost 4 bases, and 12 bases lay between the germline ends. CDR3 protein: CASSYWGLTTGELFF. In DNA, the CDR3 is TGTGCCAGCAGTTATTGGGGACTGACCACCGGGGAGCTGTTTTTT.

V usage is TRBV10-3 and J usage is TRBJ1-1; 7 nucleotides align to TRBD1. The CDR3 length is 16 residues. Germline trimming cut 3 bases from V and 3 bases from J; bases unmatched to any gene: 10. Looked up from germline, CDR1 is ENHRY and CDR2 is SYGVKD. CDR3 protein: CAISDLVGRGDTEAFF. In DNA form, the CDR3 reads TGTGCCATCAGTGATTTAGTAGGCAGGGGGGACACTGAAGCTTTCTTT.

This rearrangement joins TRBV5-1 to TRBJ1-6, with D perhaps matching TRBD1 (5 bases). The V gene's germline CDR1 is SGHRS and CDR2 YFSETQ. V was trimmed by 0 bases and J by 7 bases, leaving 11 bases between them. The CDR3 loop spans 15 amino acids. This CDR3 is CASSLEGHHNSPLHF. The CDR3 DNA reads TGCGCCAGCAGCTTGGAAGGACACCACAATTCACCCCTCCACTTT.

V gene TRBV6-2 or TRBV6-3 combines with J gene TRBJ2-3; D unclear. Per the germline V gene, CDR1 is MNHEY and CDR2 is SVGEGT. The CDR3 loop spans 13 amino acids. V dropped 6 bases and J dropped 12 bases, with 19 bases sitting between them. This CDR3 reads CASSFSYPGRQYF. CDR3 nucleotides: TGTGCCAGCAGCTTCTCCTACCCTGGGCGCCAGTATTTT.

The chain employs TRBV7-2 and TRBJ1-1, with D possibly being TRBD1 (6 bases). The CDR3 contains 14 residues. Germline loops: CDR1 SGHTA, CDR2 FQGNSA. The V end lost 5 bases, the J end lost 2 bases, and 12 bases lay between the germline ends. The CDR3 region has the DNA TGTGCCAGCAGCCCGAGGACAGCAAACACTGAAGCTTTCTTT. Translating it yields CASSPRTANTEAFF.

CDR3 coding DNA: TGTGCCAGCAGCGGACGGGGATTCCAAGAGACCCAGTACTTC. Protein sequence: CASSGRGFQETQYF. The chain joins TRBV7-7 to TRBJ2-5, with a tentative D call TRBD2 (5 bases). The germline CDR1 and CDR2 sequences are SSHAT and FNYEAQ (reference sequence). The length of the CDR3 is 14 residues. V was clipped by 5 bases and J by 1 base, with 11 bases between them.

The chain uses TRBV19 and TRBJ2-3; possible D gene TRBD1, 6 bases. Germline V gene sequence: CDR1 LNHDA, CDR2 SQIVND (reference sequence). V was trimmed by 5 bases and J by 0 bases, leaving 12 bases between them. The CDR3 covers 15 residues. The CDR3 DNA is TGTGCCAGTAGTTGGGGGCAGGGTAGCACAGATACGCAGTATTTT. Residues: CASSWGQGSTDTQYF. The whole variable domain, remainder taken from reference TRBV19 and TRBJ2-3, is DGGITQSPKYLFRKEGQNVTLSCEQNLNHDAMYWYRQDPGQGLRLIYYSQIVNDFQKGDIAEGYSVSREKKESFPLTVTSAQKNPTAFYLCASSWGQGSTDTQYFGPGTRLTVL.

The V gene is TRBV21-1, the J gene TRBJ2-7; the table calls TRBD1, which could not be checked here. TRBV21-1 corresponds to a pseudogene. The CDR3 totals 15 residues. This chain's CDR3 is CASSTSGTGSYEQYF. For the CDR3, the DNA is TGTGCCAGCAGCACCTCCGGGACAGGATCCTACGAGCAGTACTTC.

This clone appeared a few times. The chain is built from TRBV28 and TRBJ1-2, with 7 bases that match TRBD1. Germline loops: CDR1 MDHEN, CDR2 SYDVKM. After removal of 1 base from V and 8 bases from J, the junction contained 10 bases not matched to a gene. This CDR3 region has 15 residues. This CDR3 is CASSLSGRGRGGYTF. CDR3 DNA: TGTGCCAGCAGTTTATCGGGAAGGGGGCGAGGAGGCTACACCTTC.

About this clone: The junction differs from germline at one of its ends, possibly a read error. CDR3: CTSSLTGQGPGELFF. In nucleotides, the CDR3 is TGTACCAGCAGCCTGACGGGACAGGGGCCCGGGGAGCTGTTTTTT. V and J are TRBV7-8 and TRBJ2-2; 10 positions agree with TRBD1. Germline loops: CDR1 SGHVS, CDR2 FQNEAQ. The CDR3 has 15 residues.

This clone has just a few counts. The chain employs TRBV5-6 and TRBJ2-7; 10 nucleotides line up with TRBD2. The CDR3 totals 15 residues. Trimming cost V 0 bases and J 5 bases; bases outside gene matches: 5. The germline V gene encodes CDR1 SGHDT and CDR2 YYEEEE. CDR3 bases: TGTGCCAGCAGCTTGGCCGGGACTAGCGTCAACGAGCAGTACTTC. This translates into CASSLAGTSVNEQYF.

The V call is TRBV15, the J call TRBJ2-2; TRBD1 agrees at 9 bases. Germline CDR1 is LNHNV and CDR2 is YYDKDF (reference sequence). The length of the CDR3 is 17 residues. J was trimmed by 1 base and V by 0 bases; bases with no gene match: 3. The CDR3 sequence is CATSRDGTGKNTGELFF. The CDR3 nucleotides read TGTGCCACCAGCAGAGATGGGACAGGGAAGAACACCGGGGAGCTGTTTTTT.

The chain joins TRBV12-3 or TRBV12-4 to TRBJ2-1, with D unclear. Trimming shortened V by 3 bases and J by 5 bases, and 8 bases separated the two germline ends. There are 13 residues in the CDR3. The CDR3 loop reads CASSFSTDNEQFF. The CDR3 DNA follows: TGTGCCAGCAGTTTTTCTACAGACAATGAGCAGTTCTTC.

This chain connects TRBV7-9 to TRBJ2-7; 7 bases fit TRBD1. Losses at the gene ends were 4 bases for V and 0 bases for J; bases not matched to a gene: 3. CDR3 length equals 14 residues. Germline V lookup: CDR1 SEHNR, CDR2 FQNEAQ (reference sequence). CDR3 sequence reads: CASSSDRTSYEQYF. DNA of the CDR3: TGTGCCAGCAGCTCGGACAGGACCTCCTACGAGCAGTACTTC.

The chain has TRBV28 and TRBJ1-5; a possible D gene is TRBD1 (6 bases). This CDR3 is built from 16 residues. Germline V lookup: CDR1 MDHEN, CDR2 SYDVKM. Trimming shortened V by 3 bases and J by 0 bases, and 12 bases separated the two germline ends. CDR3 in DNA: TGTGCCAGCAGTTTCGAGGGGGAGTATAGCAATCAGCCCCAGCATTTT. Protein product: CASSFEGEYSNQPQHF.

This chain connects TRBV7-9 to TRBJ2-1; D possibly corresponds to TRBD2 (6 bases). CDR1 is SEHNR, CDR2 FQNEAQ, per germline (reference sequence). V was pared by 8 bases and J by 0 bases, with 20 bases between. There are 17 residues in the CDR3. This chain's CDR3 is CASPKRGGGSSYNEQFF. CDR3 sequence (DNA): TGTGCCAGCCCAAAGAGAGGTGGGGGGAGCTCCTACAATGAGCAGTTCTTC.